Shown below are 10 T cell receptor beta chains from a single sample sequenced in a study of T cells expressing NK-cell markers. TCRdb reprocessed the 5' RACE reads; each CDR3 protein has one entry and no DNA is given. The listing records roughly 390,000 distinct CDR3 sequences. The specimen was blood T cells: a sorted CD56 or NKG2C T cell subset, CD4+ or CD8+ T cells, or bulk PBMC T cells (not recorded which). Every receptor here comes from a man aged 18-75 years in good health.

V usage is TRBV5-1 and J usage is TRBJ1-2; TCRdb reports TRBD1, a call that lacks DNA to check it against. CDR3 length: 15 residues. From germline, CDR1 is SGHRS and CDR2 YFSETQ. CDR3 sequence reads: CASSPRTGGLNGYTF.

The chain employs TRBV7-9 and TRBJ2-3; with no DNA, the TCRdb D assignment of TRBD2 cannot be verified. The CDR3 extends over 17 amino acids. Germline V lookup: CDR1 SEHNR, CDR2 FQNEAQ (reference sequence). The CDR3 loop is CASSPPRGPPGTDTQYF.

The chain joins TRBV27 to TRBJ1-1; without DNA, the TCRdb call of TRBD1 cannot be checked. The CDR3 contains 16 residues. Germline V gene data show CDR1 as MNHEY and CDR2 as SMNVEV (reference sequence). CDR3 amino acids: CASSYALGQGNTEAFF.

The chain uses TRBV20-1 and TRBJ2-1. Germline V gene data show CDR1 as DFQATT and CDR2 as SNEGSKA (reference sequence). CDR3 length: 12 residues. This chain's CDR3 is CSARLSYNEQFF.

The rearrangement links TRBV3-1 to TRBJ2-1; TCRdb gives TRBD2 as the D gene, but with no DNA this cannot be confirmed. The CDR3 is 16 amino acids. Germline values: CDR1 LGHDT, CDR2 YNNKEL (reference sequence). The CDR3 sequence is CASSLGLAGRHNEQFF.

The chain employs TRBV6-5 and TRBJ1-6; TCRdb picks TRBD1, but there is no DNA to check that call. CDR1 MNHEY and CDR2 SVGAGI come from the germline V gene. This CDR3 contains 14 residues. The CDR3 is CASSYGSRGGTLHF.

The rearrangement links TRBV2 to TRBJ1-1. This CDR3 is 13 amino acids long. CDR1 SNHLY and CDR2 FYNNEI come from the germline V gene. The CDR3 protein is CASKVEAGTEAFF.

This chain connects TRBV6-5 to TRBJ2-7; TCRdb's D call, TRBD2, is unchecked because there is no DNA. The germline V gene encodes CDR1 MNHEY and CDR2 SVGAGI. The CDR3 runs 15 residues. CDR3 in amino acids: CASSYKGTSTYEQYF.

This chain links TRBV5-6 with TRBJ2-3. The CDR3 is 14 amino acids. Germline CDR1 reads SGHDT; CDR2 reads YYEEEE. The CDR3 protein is CASSTGLGTGTQYF. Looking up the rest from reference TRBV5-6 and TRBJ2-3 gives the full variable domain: DAGVTQSPTHLIKTRGQQVTLRCSPKSGHDTVSWYQQALGQGPQFIFQYYEEEERQRGNFPDRFSGHQFPNYSSELNVNALLLGDSALYLCASSTGLGTGTQYFGPGTRLTVL.

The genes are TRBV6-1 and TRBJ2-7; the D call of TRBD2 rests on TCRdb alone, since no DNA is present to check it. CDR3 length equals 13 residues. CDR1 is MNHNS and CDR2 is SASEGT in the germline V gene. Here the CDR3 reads CATAGGPRSEQYF.